These T cell receptor beta chains were read from a single sample in a study of a mutant IDH1 vaccine in newly diagnosed glioma. Data came from immunoSEQ multiplex PCR; TCRdb stores just in-frame clones and leaves some out. The top ten clones hold more than 5% of a sample with 84,000 or so clones, over 75% of them seen once. The antigens of these receptors remain unknown. Sequences were derived from PBMCs, sampled from a glioma patient whose treatment included an IDH1 peptide vaccine. Receptors originate from a man aged 40-50 years with glioma. Both conserved end residues are part of each CDR3. The D gene is left open where the match is weak. Rows may omit the clone size; those that give it use once, few, many or a size class.

cdr3_aa	cdr3_nt	clone_size	j_call	cdr3_length	v_call	d_call
CASSPGVTEAFF	TGTGCCAGCTCGCCAGGGGTCACTGAAGCTTTCTTT	.	TRBJ1-1	12	TRBV18	.
CASTLGVAQVSSSYEQYF	TGTGCCAGTACCCTAGGGGTCGCACAGGTCAGCTCCTCCTACGAGCAGTACTTC	.	TRBJ2-7	18	TRBV19	.
CASSQTGGANTGELFF	TGCGCCAGCAGCCAGACGGGGGGCGCGAACACCGGGGAGCTGTTTTTT	.	TRBJ2-2	16	TRBV4-3	.
CASSALWGSGEAFF	TGTGCCAGCAGTGCGCTCTGGGGTTCGGGTGAAGCTTTCTTT	.	TRBJ1-1	14	TRBV6-1	.
CASTVGGRPQHF	TGTGCCAGCACCGTAGGGGGGAGGCCCCAGCATTTT	.	TRBJ1-5	12	TRBV28	.
CASSLVGNSYEQYF	TGTGCCAGCAGCTTAGTAGGGAACTCCTACGAGCAGTACTTC	.	TRBJ2-7	14	TRBV7-2	.
CASSQRPVLGKGAFF	TGCGCCAGCAGTCAAAGACCGGTCTTAGGGAAGGGGGCTTTCTTT	.	TRBJ1-1	15	TRBV23-1	.
CASSQIGGPGRQETQYF	TGCGCCAGCAGCCAAATAGGGGGTCCGGGTAGGCAAGAGACCCAGTACTTC	.	TRBJ2-5	17	TRBV4-3	.
CASHLLGTGELFF	TGTGCCAGCCATTTGTTAGGCACCGGGGAGCTGTTTTTT	few	TRBJ2-2	13	TRBV6-6	.
CASRDSAKASGANVLTF	TGTGCCAGCCGGGACAGCGCCAAGGCCTCTGGGGCCAACGTCCTGACTTTC	.	TRBJ2-6	17	TRBV10-3	TRBD1
CASSQNRGDQPQHF	TGTGCCAGCAGCCAAAACAGGGGGGATCAGCCCCAGCATTTT	.	TRBJ1-5	14	TRBV7-2	TRBD1
CASSAEGPGANVLTF	TGTGCCAGCAGCGCCGAAGGCCCGGGGGCCAACGTCCTGACTTTC	.	TRBJ2-6	15	TRBV5-4	.